The source of this TCR beta chain is a study of blood T cell repertoires in COVID-19. About the research overall: Both acute and convalescent COVID-19 samples were obtained from the United States, Italy and Spain. Nucleic acid was either cDNA or gDNA, and it came from T cells, B-cell-depleted T cells, or PBMCs.

As originally analysed: Reference gene primer amplification in the assay estimated nucleated cell counts. Profiling relied on immunoSEQ multiplex PCR, and the TCRdb table lists in-frame clones only, not all of them. The DNA gave D and trimming, while V, J and clone size come from that table. Here the sample spans 110,000 or so clones, 85% being singletons. V shed 3 bases and J 2 bases; nucleotides not matched to a gene: 7. This CDR3 region has 16 residues. CDR1 is ENHRY, CDR2 SYGVKD, per germline. The V and J genes are TRBV10-3 and TRBJ2-3; 8 nucleotides align to TRBD1. Sequenced sample: peripheral blood. The sequence derives from a human donor in a cohort sampled during active COVID-19. The CDR3 spells CAISDPDRAYTDTQYF. The CDR3 coding sequence is TGTGCCATCAGTGACCCGGACAGGGCTTACACAGATACGCAGTATTTT.